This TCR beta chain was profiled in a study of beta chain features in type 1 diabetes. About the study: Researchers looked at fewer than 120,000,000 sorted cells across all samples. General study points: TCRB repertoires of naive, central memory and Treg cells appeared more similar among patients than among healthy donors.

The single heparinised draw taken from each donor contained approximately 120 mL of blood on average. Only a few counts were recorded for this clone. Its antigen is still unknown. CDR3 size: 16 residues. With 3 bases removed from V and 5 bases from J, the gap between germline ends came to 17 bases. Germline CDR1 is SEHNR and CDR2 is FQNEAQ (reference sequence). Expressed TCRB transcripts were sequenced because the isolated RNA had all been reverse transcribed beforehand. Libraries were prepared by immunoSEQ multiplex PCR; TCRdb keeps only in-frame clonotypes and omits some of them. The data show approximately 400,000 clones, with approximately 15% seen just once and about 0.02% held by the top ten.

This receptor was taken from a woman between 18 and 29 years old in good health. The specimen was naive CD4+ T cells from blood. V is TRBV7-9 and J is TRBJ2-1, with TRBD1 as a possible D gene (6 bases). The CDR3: CASSFRGGWGHNEQFF. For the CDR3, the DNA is TGTGCCAGCAGCTTTAGAGGGGGTTGGGGGCACAATGAGCAGTTCTTC.